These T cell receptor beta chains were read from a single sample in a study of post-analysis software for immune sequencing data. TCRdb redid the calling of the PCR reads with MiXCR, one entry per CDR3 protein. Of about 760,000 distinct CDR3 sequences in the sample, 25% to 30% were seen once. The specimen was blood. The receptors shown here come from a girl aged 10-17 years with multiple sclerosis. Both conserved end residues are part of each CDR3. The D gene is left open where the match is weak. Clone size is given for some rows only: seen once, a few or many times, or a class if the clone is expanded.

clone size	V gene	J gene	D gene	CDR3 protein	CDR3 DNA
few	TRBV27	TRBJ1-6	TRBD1	CASSFRGASNSSLHF	TGTGCCAGCAGTTTCAGGGGGGCGTCTAATTCATCCCTCCACTTT
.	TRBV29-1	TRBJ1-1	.	CSVELSSDTEAFF	TGCAGCGTTGAATTATCATCAGACACTGAAGCTTTCTTT
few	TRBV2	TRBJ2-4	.	CASSEAAGANIQYF	TGTGCCAGCAGTGAAGCGGCAGGAGCAAACATTCAGTACTTC
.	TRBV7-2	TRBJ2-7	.	CASSTFSGFYEQYF	TGTGCCAGCAGCACCTTTAGCGGCTTCTACGAGCAGTACTTC
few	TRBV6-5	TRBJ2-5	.	CASSYGGRQETQYF	TGTGCCAGCAGTTACGGGGGGCGCCAAGAGACCCAGTACTTC
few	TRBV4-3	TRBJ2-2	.	CASSQVISGELFF	TGCGCCAGCAGCCAAGTGATATCCGGGGAGCTGTTTTTT
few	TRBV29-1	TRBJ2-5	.	CSVVGDEETQYF	TGCAGCGTTGTTGGGGACGAAGAGACCCAGTACTTC
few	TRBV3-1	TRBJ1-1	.	CASNGVNTEAFF	TGTGCCAGCAACGGGGTGAACACTGAAGCTTTCTTT
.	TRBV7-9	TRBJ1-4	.	CASSLKGRMNEKLFF	TGTGCCAGCAGCTTAAAAGGACGGATGAATGAAAAACTGTTTTTT
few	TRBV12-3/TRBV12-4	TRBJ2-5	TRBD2	CASSLATRTSGRAGETQYF	TGTGCCAGCAGTTTAGCCACACGGACTAGCGGGAGGGCAGGAGAGACCCAGTACTTC
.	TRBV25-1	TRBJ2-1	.	CASRPPTGSNPYNEQFF	TGTGCCAGCAGACCTCCGACGGGCTCAAACCCGTACAATGAGCAGTTCTTC
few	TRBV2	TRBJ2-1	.	CASSEYVNNEQFF	TGTGCCAGCAGTGAATACGTCAACAATGAGCAGTTCTTC
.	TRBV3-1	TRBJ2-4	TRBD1	CASSLQTGWGKNIQYF	TGTGCCAGCAGCCTCCAGACAGGGTGGGGGAAAAACATTCAGTACTTC
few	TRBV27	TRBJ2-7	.	CASRMAPQAGRNSYEQYF	TGTGCCAGCAGGATGGCCCCGCAGGCGGGACGCAACTCCTACGAGCAGTACTTC
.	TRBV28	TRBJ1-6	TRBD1	CASSPGDRAGSPLHF	TGTGCCAGCAGTCCCGGAGACAGGGCTGGATCACCCCTCCACTTT
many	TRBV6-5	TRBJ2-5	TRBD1	CASSYEQGSQETQYF	TGTGCCAGCAGTTACGAACAGGGGTCACAAGAGACCCAGTACTTC
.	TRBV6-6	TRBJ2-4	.	CASSYSAGLSGDIQYF	TGTGCCAGCAGTTACTCGGCAGGCCTATCCGGGGACATTCAGTACTTC
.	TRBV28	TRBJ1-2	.	CASSRPGVGYGYTF	TGTGCCAGCAGTCGGCCGGGTGTTGGCTATGGCTACACCTTC